This T cell receptor beta chain was captured in a study of blood T cells in healthy people across ages. Combining a sample-barcoded 5' primer with a J-beta primer mix, a second PCR ran for about 6 to 11 cycles. TCRdb reprocessed the 5' RACE reads with MiXCR, giving one entry per CDR3 protein. The sample has approximately 800,000 distinct CDR3 sequences; roughly 60% are singletons. The sequence came from a man aged 25 to 40 in good health. The sequencing input was blood.

The CDR3 reads CAVKTGLVQETQYF. The DNA for the CDR3 is TGTGCCGTCAAAACGGGACTGGTCCAAGAGACCCAGTACTTC. V gene TRBV10-3 combines with J gene TRBJ2-5; a weak D match, TRBD2 (6 bases). The CDR3 contains 14 residues. Germline CDR1 ENHRY, CDR2 SYGVKD. Trimming removed 11 bases at V and 1 base at J, with 17 bases between.